The present T cell receptor beta chain was sequenced within a study of CXCR3-negative and CXCR3-positive naive CD8 T cells. Overall study results and limits: More hydrophobic TRB CDR3s were found in CXCR3-positive naive cells than in CXCR3-negative naive cells.

The TRB cDNA libraries were prepared by 5' RACE with UMI labels. TCRdb processed the 5' RACE reads again and assigns one entry to each CDR3 protein, with no DNA. The table gives about 130,000 distinct CDR3 sequences; the top ten clones make up 0.5% to 0.6% of it. A word on this clonotype: The antigen remains unidentified.

The CDR3 runs 15 residues. Germline CDR1 and CDR2: SGHVS and FNYEAQ. Triplicates of some 300,000 cells were sorted from each CD8+ T cell subset. What was sequenced was naive CXCR3+ CD8+ T cells from blood. The subset: CD45RO-CCR7+CD27+CD95- naive CD8+ T cells expressing CXCR3 (TNR3+). This clonotype was sampled from a human donor in good health. Some clones in this sample may be carry-over from other donors' samples. This sequence joins TRBV7-6 and TRBJ2-7; TCRdb's D gene call, TRBD1, goes unchecked for lack of DNA. The CDR3 sequence is CASSLRGRDDYEQYF.